This entry features one T cell receptor (beta chain) sequence. From germline, CDR1 is SGHRS and CDR2 YFSETQ. This CDR3 is built from 14 residues. Between the trimmed V and J ends, which lost 2 bases and 8 bases, there was a span of 14 bases. This entry belongs to a study of blood T cell repertoires in COVID-19. The wider study: Samples taken during acute and convalescent COVID-19 were collected in the United States, Italy and Spain. The cDNA or gDNA used as material had been derived from T cells, B-cell-depleted T cells, or PBMCs.

Per the original data handling: The authors estimated nucleated cell counts from reference gene primer amplification. Clones were read by immunoSEQ multiplex PCR, and TCRdb kept only the in-frame ones, dropping some. That table is the source of V, J and clone size, and D and trimming were worked out from the DNA. The sample consists of a few hundred thousand clones, 84% of them appearing once. This sequence originates from a man in his forties who had recovered from COVID-19. V and J are TRBV5-1 and TRBJ2-1, with unresolved D. Material: peripheral blood. CDR3 nucleotide sequence: TGCGCCAGCAGCTTAAGCTCTAGTGTCGATGAGCAGTTCTTC. Its translation is CASSLSSSVDEQFF.